The rows below give T cell receptor beta chains drawn from one sample of a study of human T cells and chemical hapten exposure. TCRdb processed the RACE reads anew with MiXCR; each CDR3 protein has one entry. The sample includes some 190,000 distinct CDR3 sequences, approximately 20% seen only once; the top ten take about 6.7%. Specimen: whole blood, collected in connection with sensitization to the hapten diphenylcyclopropenone (DPC). These receptors were obtained from a woman between 45 and 60 years old with alopecia areata. Some clones in this sample may be carry-over from other donors' samples. CDR3s include the opening cysteine and the closing phenylalanine or tryptophan. Fields, in order: D gene, clone size, J gene, V gene, CDR3 protein, CDR3 DNA. A D gene is named only where the DNA matches it firmly. Only some rows state a clone size, as once, few, many or a class for expanded clones.

D: NA; size: few; J: TRBJ1-4; V: TRBV5-1; CDR3: CASSLGTATNEKLFF; DNA: TGCGCCAGCAGCTTGGGGACAGCAACTAATGAAAAACTGTTTTTT
D: NA; size: few; J: TRBJ1-6; V: TRBV11-2; CDR3: CASSPGRNSPLHF; DNA: TGTGCCAGCAGCCCAGGGCGAAATTCACCCCTCCACTTT
D: NA; size: many; J: TRBJ1-1; V: TRBV3-1; CDR3: CASSQYGQNTEAFF; DNA: TGTGCCAGCAGCCAATACGGTCAGAACACTGAAGCTTTCTTT
D: TRBD1; size: NA; J: TRBJ2-7; V: TRBV6-6; CDR3: CASSSTGKGDYEQYF; DNA: TGTGCCAGCAGTTCGACAGGGAAAGGGGACTACGAGCAGTACTTC
D: NA; size: few; J: TRBJ2-7; V: TRBV5-1; CDR3: CASSLFASQGEQYF; DNA: TGCGCCAGCAGCTTGTTTGCGTCTCAGGGTGAGCAGTACTTC
D: TRBD2; size: few; J: TRBJ2-3; V: TRBV10-3; CDR3: CAINPSGIGTDTQYF; DNA: TGTGCCATCAACCCTAGCGGGATAGGTACAGATACGCAGTATTTT
D: NA; size: few; J: TRBJ2-1; V: TRBV7-9; CDR3: CASSRGGSSSYNEQFF; DNA: TGTGCCAGCAGCCGAGGTGGGAGTTCGTCCTACAATGAGCAGTTCTTC
D: NA; size: many; J: TRBJ1-2; V: TRBV12-3/TRBV12-4; CDR3: CASSLSYGYTF; DNA: TGTGCCAGCAGTTTGAGCTATGGCTACACCTTC
D: NA; size: NA; J: TRBJ2-6; V: TRBV10-3; CDR3: CAITPGTGRGGGANVLTF; DNA: TGTGCCATCACCCCCGGGACAGGCAGGGGGGGTGGGGCCAACGTCCTGACTTTC
D: TRBD1; size: few; J: TRBJ2-1; V: TRBV28; CDR3: CASTSRDRVSNEQFF; DNA: TGTGCCAGCACCTCCCGGGACAGGGTTTCCAATGAGCAGTTCTTC
D: TRBD1; size: few; J: TRBJ1-2; V: TRBV12-3/TRBV12-4; CDR3: CASSKGQAYGYTF; DNA: TGTGCCAGCAGTAAGGGACAGGCCTATGGCTACACCTTC
D: NA; size: many; J: TRBJ2-1; V: TRBV3-1; CDR3: CASSQERGTVSYNEQFF; DNA: TGTGCCAGCAGCCAGGAAAGGGGGACCGTTTCCTACAATGAGCAGTTCTTC
D: NA; size: few; J: TRBJ2-2; V: TRBV10-3; CDR3: CAISPGSGGELFF; DNA: TGTGCCATCTCCCCGGGATCCGGCGGGGAGCTGTTTTTT
D: NA; size: few; J: TRBJ1-1; V: TRBV6-6; CDR3: CASNVNTEAFF; DNA: TGTGCCAGCAACGTAAACACTGAAGCTTTCTTT
D: TRBD2; size: NA; J: TRBJ2-7; V: TRBV12-3/TRBV12-4; CDR3: CASSSPLGREAPYEQYF; DNA: TGTGCCAGCAGTTCCCCCTTGGGGCGGGAGGCCCCCTACGAGCAGTACTTC
D: NA; size: NA; J: TRBJ1-2; V: TRBV10-2; CDR3: CASIHPLYGYTF; DNA: TGCGCCAGCATTCATCCACTCTATGGCTACACCTTC
D: TRBD2; size: NA; J: TRBJ2-1; V: TRBV10-3; CDR3: CAISESIATSGYNEQFF; DNA: TGTGCCATCAGTGAGTCGATTGCGACTAGCGGATACAATGAGCAGTTCTTC
D: NA; size: NA; J: TRBJ2-7; V: TRBV7-2; CDR3: CASSREPARPEQYF; DNA: TGTGCCAGCAGCCGTGAACCAGCCCGACCAGAGCAGTACTTC
D: TRBD1; size: NA; J: TRBJ1-2; V: TRBV12-3/TRBV12-4; CDR3: CASSPSRQGQGYGYTF; DNA: TGTGCCAGCAGTCCATCCCGACAGGGGCAAGGCTATGGCTACACCTTC
D: TRBD1; size: NA; J: TRBJ1-1; V: TRBV12-3/TRBV12-4; CDR3: CASSSTGQSMNTEAFF; DNA: TGTGCCAGCAGTAGTACGGGACAGAGCATGAACACTGAAGCTTTCTTT
D: NA; size: few; J: TRBJ1-3; V: TRBV4-2; CDR3: CASSQGLRQGQGNTIYF; DNA: TGTGCCAGCAGCCAAGGATTACGGCAGGGGCAAGGAAACACCATATATTTT
D: TRBD1; size: few; J: TRBJ2-2; V: TRBV5-1; CDR3: CASSAGDRDTGELFF; DNA: TGCGCCAGCAGCGCGGGGGACAGGGACACCGGGGAGCTGTTTTTT
D: TRBD1; size: once; J: TRBJ1-4; V: TRBV5-1; CDR3: CASSLSRDRVNEKLFF; DNA: TGCGCCAGCAGCTTATCCCGGGACAGGGTTAATGAAAAACTGTTTTTT
D: NA; size: few; J: TRBJ1-2; V: TRBV29-1; CDR3: CSAEGNTDYGYTF; DNA: TGCAGCGCTGAGGGCAATACGGACTATGGCTACACCTTC